This TCR beta chain was sequenced for a study of shared clonotypes between healthy human individuals. Measured with immunoSEQ multiplex PCR; TCRdb has only the in-frame clones, and not every one. Altogether 2 million to 2.5 million clones are present, less than 95% being singletons, with the ten largest covering 0.9% to 1.4%. There are 15 residues in the CDR3. V gave up 0 bases and J gave up 6 bases, with 14 bases separating them. Per germline, CDR1 MGHRA and CDR2 YSYEKL. Naive CD8 cells comprised CD45RO-negative, CCR7-positively selected cells, excluding terminally differentiated effector memory CD45RA+ cells.

The chain joins TRBV4-1 to TRBJ1-1; D possibly corresponds to TRBD1 (6 bases). The sequence derives from a man younger than 35 in good health. Sequencing was performed on naive CD8+ T cells sorted from blood. CDR3 loop: CASSQDRTDPAEAFF. The CDR3 bases are TGCGCCAGCAGCCAAGACCGGACAGATCCCGCTGAAGCTTTCTTT.